The source of this T cell receptor beta chain is a study of blood T cells in healthy people across ages. A second PCR, run for roughly 7 to 12 cycles, used a sample-barcoded 5' primer plus a J-beta primer mix. TCRdb analysed the 5' RACE reads with MiXCR anew, one entry per CDR3 protein. The sample lists around 700,000 distinct CDR3 sequences, around 25% occurring once. Overall study results and limits: Without sorted subsets, naive and antigen-experienced compartments could not be conclusively compared.

The CDR3 is made up of 14 amino acids. CDR1 is SGHTA and CDR2 is FQGTGA in the germline V gene. With regard to this clonotype: The antigen is unknown.

This sample was shared with a second study, whose subject was T cells of mothers and their children. That work contributes: The study found thymic selection shapes TCR recombination output similarly in related and unrelated pairs.

This clonotype originated in a boy aged 5-17 years in good health. The chain is built from TRBV7-3 and TRBJ2-5, with 12 bases matching TRBD1. The J call may be wrong; the DNA end is better matched by TRBJ2-1. Input material: blood. CDR3 bases: TGTGCCAGCAGCTGGGACAGGGGGCTCGATGAGCAGTTCTTC. This sequence encodes CASSWDRGLDEQFF.